This TCR beta chain was recovered during a study of B cell selection in AIRE deficiency (dated by TCRdb to the late 2010s). Background for the entire study: A comparison of TCRbeta repertoires of sorted blood CD4+ conventional T cells and regulatory T cells was made between AIRE-deficient patients and healthy controls. The TCR-sequenced cohort comprised about 5 AIRE-deficient APECED patients and about 5 healthy control donors. Beyond this particular receptor, the publication reports: Shared Treg sequences had shorter CDR3s, which reflects a bias toward rearrangements containing few non-templated nucleotide insertions. Sequencing covered only TCRbeta chains, and 36.6% of shared healthy-donor Treg sequences were also present in healthy Tconv, possibly due to differing TCRalpha chains. Tconv and Treg cells from AIRE-deficient patients showed TCRBV gene usage, CDR3 length and TCR diversity similar to those of healthy donors. Among approximately 3,500 shared Treg TCRbeta sequences, over 30% were shared exclusively among healthy donors and 9.3% exclusively among patients, which suggests that Treg selection is less efficient in the absence of AIRE. Approximately 33% of the Treg TCRbeta sequences shared among healthy donors turned up in patient Tconv cells, suggesting that Treg-biased clones are diverted into the Tconv compartment.

For CDR1 and CDR2, the germline V gene lists SNHLY and FYNNEI. Measured from the cysteine to the phenylalanine, the CDR3 is 16 residues long. The retained sequence is limited to the CDR3, 48 bases, with the frame set at the first base. For this chain, trimming is 1 base at the V end and 5 bases at the J end, and the number of junction bases without a gene match is 6. About this clone: Its target antigen remains unknown. Per-base quality was not reported, and no clone a single base away is much larger than it.

CD4+CD127+ cells were sorted as the conventional CD4 T cell population. The AIRE-deficient patients had APECED syndrome. Sorting of Tconv and Treg cells intended for TCRbeta sequencing was performed on a FACSAria flow cytometer. Sorted cells were collected in 5-ml round-bottom polystyrene tubes, and dry cell pellets were stored frozen at -80 degrees C prior to sequencing. TCRbeta chain sequencing was performed with the immunoSEQ platform. Per the authors' processing: Approximately 100,000 distinct in-frame TCRbeta sequences from patients and around 1.3x10^5 from healthy donors were obtained from pooled conventional T cell repertoires. Treg TCRbeta sequences found in two or more individuals were classed as public, and these public Treg TCRbeta sequences were then looked for in Tconv repertoires. To test for differences between groups, Mann-Whitney U tests with Bonferroni-Dunn correction were run in GraphPad Prism 7.03. TCRdb mirrors the immuneACCESS table, restricted to in-frame sequences. Some clones are absent from its copies; in checked studies, under half trace to an unresolved V gene, and the reason for the others is unknown. V and J calls and clone size come straight from that table; D and trimming were deduced from the DNA. For this sample the table gives some 19,000 clones, of which about 97% were detected only once. Together, the top ten hold approximately 0.31% of the sample.

The sequenced material came from conventional CD4+ T cells sorted from PBMCs. The rearranged chain carries TRBV2 and TRBJ2-3; 10 central nucleotides agree with TRBD2. The receptor's source is a human donor with AIRE deficiency. The DNA sequence follows: TGTGCCAGCAGTGAAGAGGGCTCTAGCGGGAGAGATACGCAGTATTTT. Translated, this is CASSEEGSSGRDTQYF.